One sample yielded the 29 T cell receptor beta chains listed below, sequenced in a study of cytomegalovirus exposure and HLA in healthy donors. The PCR ran on 60 Vbeta and 13 Jbeta primers. Data came from immunoSEQ multiplex PCR; TCRdb stores just in-frame clones and leaves some out. The sample yields 150,000 to 200,000 clones, about 82% seen once. What was sequenced was PBMCs. The receptors were gathered from a woman between 45 and 65 years old in good health and CMV-seronegative.

The chain uses TRBV18 and TRBJ2-7, with TRBD1 as a possible D gene (5 bases). This CDR3 is built from 16 residues. The ends were cut back, 0 bases at V and 3 bases at J, with 15 bases in the middle. CDR1 and CDR2 from the germline V gene are KGHSH and LQKENI. DNA for the CDR3: TGTGCCAGCTCACCACCGGGGCGGAGCGTAGGCTACGAGCAGTACTTC. This gives the protein CASSPPGRSVGYEQYF.

The rearrangement uses TRBV9 and TRBJ2-5; 10 bases map to TRBD2. Germline-derived CDR1 and CDR2 are SGDLS and YYNGEE. Losses at the gene ends were 0 bases for V and 5 bases for J; bases not matched to a gene: 4. The CDR3 is made up of 15 amino acids. In nucleotides, the CDR3 is TGTGCCAGCAGCGTAGAGCCTAGCGGGAGTGAGACCCAGTACTTC. This gives the protein CASSVEPSGSETQYF.

The V gene is TRBV2, the J gene TRBJ2-2; the D gene is possibly TRBD2 (7 bases). The CDR3 is 15 residues long. Germline CDR1 SNHLY, CDR2 FYNNEI. Trimming took off 5 bases at V and 7 bases at J, with 17 bases between the two ends. This CDR3 is CASSLGLVRGGELFF. Here the CDR3 DNA reads TGTGCCAGCAGTCTCGGACTAGTCAGGGGCGGGGAGCTGTTTTTT.

J is TRBJ2-5 and V is TRBV19; 7 bases match TRBD2. Per the germline V gene, CDR1 is LNHDA and CDR2 is SQIVND (reference sequence). V trimming: 4 bases; J trimming: 0 bases; junction bases outside the gene matches: 11. The CDR3 covers 17 residues. This CDR3 is CASSKPSGLHHQETQYF. The CDR3, as DNA: TGTGCCAGTAGTAAGCCTAGCGGATTACATCACCAAGAGACCCAGTACTTC.

This chain connects TRBV28 to TRBJ2-7; 13 positions match TRBD2. V trimming: 7 bases; J trimming: 2 bases; junction bases outside the gene matches: 5. Looked up from germline, CDR1 is MDHEN and CDR2 is SYDVKM. The CDR3 has 15 amino acids. The CDR3 is CASKTGTSGAYEQYF. CDR3 sequence (DNA): TGTGCCAGCAAGACCGGGACTAGCGGGGCCTACGAGCAGTACTTC.

The rearrangement joins TRBV7-8 to TRBJ2-7, with 7 bases identical to TRBD1. Germline CDR1 SGHVS, CDR2 FQNEAQ. The CDR3 totals 18 residues. J was trimmed by 0 bases and V by 2 bases; bases with no gene match: 13. CDR3 coding DNA: TGTGCCAGCAGCTTACAGATGGGACAGCTGGGGGTCTCCTACGAGCAGTACTTC. It yields the protein CASSLQMGQLGVSYEQYF. Full variable domain (missing parts from reference TRBV7-8 and TRBJ2-7): GAGVSQSPRYKVAKRGQDVALRCDPISGHVSLFWYQQALGQGPEFLTYFQNEAQLDKSGLPSDRFFAERPEGSVSTLKIQRTQQEDSAVYLCASSLQMGQLGVSYEQYFGPGTRLTVT.

The chain links TRBV5-1 to TRBJ2-7, with 8 bases that match TRBD2. Germline V gene data show CDR1 as SGHRS and CDR2 as YFSETQ. After removal of 4 bases from V and 5 bases from J, the junction contained 5 bases not matched to a gene. This CDR3 comprises 13 residues. The CDR3 nucleotides read TGCGCCAGCAGCCCCCGGGGGGGGGACGAGCAGTACTTC. It yields the protein CASSPRGGDEQYF.

The chain carries TRBV28 and TRBJ2-3; D call uncertain. This CDR3 has 12 amino acids. V was shortened by 4 bases and J by 2 bases, with 4 bases between the two germline ends. CDR1 MDHEN and CDR2 SYDVKM come from the germline V gene. The DNA for the CDR3 is TGTGCCAGCAGTTCAATCACAGATACGCAGTATTTT. This encodes CASSSITDTQYF.

The V and J genes are TRBV18 and TRBJ2-7, with D uncertain. The CDR3 sequence is 12 residues long. Trimming pared 0 bases from V and 5 bases from J, leaving 5 bases between. Germline CDR1 is KGHSH and CDR2 is LQKENI. The CDR3 protein is CASSPPGHEQYF. The CDR3 DNA reads TGTGCCAGCTCACCACCGGGCCACGAGCAGTACTTC. Full variable domain (missing parts from reference TRBV18 and TRBJ2-7): NAGVMQNPRHLVRRRGQEARLRCSPMKGHSHVYWYRQLPEEGLKFMVYLQKENIIDESGMPKERFSAEFPKEGPSILRIQQVVRGDSAAYFCASSPPGHEQYFGPGTRLTVT.

The sample holds a few counts of this clone. V gene TRBV6-5 combines with J gene TRBJ1-2; 9 bases agree with TRBD1. The CDR3 has 16 amino acids. Germline V CDR1 and CDR2: MNHEY, SVGAGI. V shed 0 bases, J shed 8 bases, and the junction held 10 bases outside the gene matches. The CDR3 nucleotides are TGTGCCAGCAGTTACTCCCTCTCGGACAGGGGAAAAGGCTACACCTTC. Its protein is CASSYSLSDRGKGYTF.

The chain couples TRBV28 to TRBJ1-2, with 8 nucleotides matching TRBD1. Germline V gene data show CDR1 as MDHEN and CDR2 as SYDVKM. This CDR3 comprises 15 residues. J was trimmed by 3 bases and V by 5 bases; bases with no gene match: 8. The CDR3 bases are TGTGCCAGCAGTCTTGGACAGGGAATGCACTATGGCTACACCTTC. This codes for CASSLGQGMHYGYTF.

The chain recombines TRBV4-2 with TRBJ1-1; TRBD1 aligns across 10 bases. Germline values: CDR1 LGHNA, CDR2 YNFKEQ. This CDR3 is built from 14 residues. The J segment lost 1 base and the V segment lost 8 bases, leaving 4 bases of the junction unmatched. The CDR3 coding sequence is TGTGCCAGCCGACAGGGGGCGTCGAACACTGAAGCTTTCTTT. Translated: CASRQGASNTEAFF.

The chain has TRBV27 and TRBJ1-5; D is possibly TRBD1 (6 bases). Germline V gene data show CDR1 as MNHEY and CDR2 as SMNVEV (reference sequence). With 4 bases removed from V and 0 bases from J, the gap between germline ends came to 10 bases. CDR3 size: 15 residues. CDR3 residues: CASSYRASSNQPQHF. CDR3 bases: TGTGCCAGCAGTTACAGGGCAAGTAGCAATCAGCCCCAGCATTTT.

The CDR3 loop is CASLRGGFNQPQHF. CDR3 DNA: TGTGCCAGCCTTAGGGGAGGGTTCAATCAGCCCCAGCATTTT. The V gene is TRBV28, the J gene TRBJ1-5; D possibly corresponds to TRBD1 (5 bases). Per the germline V gene, CDR1 is MDHEN and CDR2 is SYDVKM. The V end lost 8 bases, the J end lost 3 bases, and 14 bases lay between the germline ends. This CDR3 region has 14 residues.

This clone was found once. The CDR3 coding sequence is TGTGCCAGCAGTTTATTCCGGGGGAGCGGCTACAATGAGCAGTTCTTC. Translating gives CASSLFRGSGYNEQFF. V is TRBV27 and J is TRBJ2-1; tentative D call: TRBD2 (6 bases). The CDR3 consists of 16 residues. Germline V gives CDR1 MNHEY, CDR2 SMNVEV (reference sequence). V dropped 1 base and J dropped 3 bases, with 13 bases sitting between them.

V is TRBV6-4 and J is TRBJ2-1, with 13 bases identical to TRBD2. In germline, CDR1 is MRHNA, CDR2 SNTAGT. The length of the CDR3 is 16 residues. V was pared by 8 bases and J by 5 bases, with 9 bases of the junction left unmatched. CDR3 nucleotide sequence: TGTGCCAGCGGATATGGACTAGCGGGAGCGAACAATGAGCAGTTCTTC. Amino acid sequence: CASGYGLAGANNEQFF.

The chain couples TRBV14 to TRBJ2-1, with TRBD1 identical over 9 bases. This CDR3 has 15 amino acids. After removal of 0 bases from V and 13 bases from J, the junction contained 10 bases not matched to a gene. The germline V gene encodes CDR1 SGHDN and CDR2 FVKESK. The CDR3 loop reads CASSQEQGASLIQFF. The CDR3 DNA follows: TGTGCCAGCAGCCAAGAACAGGGGGCGAGTTTGATTCAGTTCTTC.

The CDR3 reads CASSLAFGLSNYGYTF. CDR3 nucleotides: TGTGCCAGCAGCTTAGCGTTCGGACTATCTAACTATGGCTACACCTTC. The genes are TRBV7-9 and TRBJ1-2; D gene unclear. In germline, CDR1 is SEHNR, CDR2 FQNEAQ (reference sequence). The V end lost 0 bases, the J end lost 0 bases, and 11 bases lay between the germline ends. The CDR3 sequence is 16 residues long.

A word on this clone: A much larger clone differs from this one at a single base, so this may be a read error. The chain combines TRBV5-6 with TRBJ2-7, with D possibly TRBD2 on 7 matching bases. Trimming left V 0 bases short and J 6 bases short, with 10 bases between. The CDR3 is 13 amino acids. The germline CDR1 and CDR2 sequences are SGHDT and YYEEEE. The DNA for the CDR3 is TGTGCCAGCAGCTTGGTGGGAGGGGGCGAGCAGTACTTC. It yields the protein CASSLVGGGEQYF. Complete variable domain (other parts from reference TRBV5-6 and TRBJ2-7): DAGVTQSPTHLIKTRGQQVTLRCSPKSGHDTVSWYQQALGQGPQFIFQYYEEEERQRGNFPDRFSGHQFPNYSSELNVNALLLGDSALYLCASSLVGGGEQYFGPGTRLTVT.

The rearrangement joins TRBV5-1 to TRBJ1-3; TRBD1 is a possible D gene (5 bases). The germline V gene encodes CDR1 SGHRS and CDR2 YFSETQ. Trimming pared 1 base from V and 0 bases from J, leaving 11 bases between. The CDR3 covers 16 residues. CDR3 amino acids: CASSLIQGISGNTIYF. CDR3 DNA sequence: TGCGCCAGCAGCTTGATCCAGGGAATCTCTGGAAACACCATATATTTT. Looking up the rest from reference TRBV5-1 and TRBJ1-3 gives the full variable domain: KAGVTQTPRYLIKTRGQQVTLSCSPISGHRSVSWYQQTPGQGLQFLFEYFSETQRNKGNFPGRFSGRQFSNSRSEMNVSTLELGDSALYLCASSLIQGISGNTIYFGEGSWLTVV.

This clone was seen a handful of times. The chain is built from TRBV30 and TRBJ1-5; 7 bases fit TRBD1. The CDR3 sequence is 13 residues long. CDR1 is GTSNPN and CDR2 is SVGIG in the germline V gene (reference sequence). V lost 5 bases to trimming and J lost 7 bases; unmatched junction nucleotides: 8. This CDR3 is CAWDRDSGQPQHF. CDR3 DNA sequence: TGTGCCTGGGACAGGGACTCGGGCCAGCCCCAGCATTTT. Complete variable domain (other parts from reference TRBV30 and TRBJ1-5): SQTIHQWPATLVQPVGSPLSLECTVEGTSNPNLYWYRQAAGRGLQLLFYSVGIGQISSEVPQNLSASRPQDRQFILSSKKLLLSDSGFYLCAWDRDSGQPQHFGDGTRLSIL.

The chain has TRBV29-1 and TRBJ2-7, with D possibly TRBD2 on 6 matching bases. V was shortened by 0 bases and J by 11 bases, with 17 bases between the two germline ends. The V gene's germline CDR1 is SQVTM and CDR2 ANQGSEA. This CDR3 is built from 13 residues. The chain's CDR3 is CSVEDPRTIGEYF. CDR3 nucleotides: TGCAGCGTTGAAGATCCGCGGACTATTGGGGAGTACTTC.

The rearrangement joins TRBV9 to TRBJ2-1; 7 nucleotides line up with TRBD2. Losses at the gene ends were 4 bases for V and 10 bases for J; bases not matched to a gene: 8. The CDR3 sequence is 13 residues long. Germline-derived CDR1 and CDR2 are SGDLS and YYNGEE. The CDR3 spells CASSPGGSGEQFF. The CDR3 nucleotides are TGTGCCAGCAGCCCCGGCGGTAGCGGGGAGCAGTTCTTC.

The sample holds a few counts of this clone. V and J are TRBV6-5 and TRBJ2-1; 10 bases line up with TRBD2. The CDR3 has 15 amino acids. Germline-derived CDR1 and CDR2 are MNHEY and SVGAGI. V gave up 6 bases and J gave up 4 bases; unmatched junction bases: 6. The CDR3 protein is CASSPTSGEYNEQFF. In DNA form, the CDR3 reads TGTGCCAGCAGCCCTACTAGCGGGGAGTACAATGAGCAGTTCTTC.

This chain joins TRBV5-1 and TRBJ2-3, with D unresolved. The germline V and J ends were trimmed by 0 bases and 0 bases, with 8 bases remaining between them. Per the germline V gene, CDR1 is SGHRS and CDR2 is YFSETQ. The CDR3 is 15 amino acids. The CDR3 spells CASSLDGSSTDTQYF. Here the CDR3 DNA reads TGCGCCAGCAGCTTGGACGGTTCTAGCACAGATACGCAGTATTTT.

This rearrangement joins TRBV28 to TRBJ1-1; 11 nucleotides align to TRBD1. CDR1 and CDR2 (germline): MDHEN, SYDVKM. The CDR3 is 15 amino acids. The V and J ends lost 5 bases and 3 bases, in that order; junction bases with no gene match: 5. The CDR3 coding sequence is TGTGCCAGCAGTCCCCTGGGACAGGGGGACACTGAAGCTTTCTTT. Residues: CASSPLGQGDTEAFF.

The J gene is TRBJ2-5, the V gene TRBV11-1; D might be TRBD2 (5 bases). From germline, CDR1 is SGHAT and CDR2 FQDESV (reference sequence). Deletions cut 1 base from V and 0 bases from J, with 6 bases between. The CDR3 is 14 residues long. CDR3 nucleotides: TGTGCCAGCAGCTTAGGCGGGTACCAAGAGACCCAGTACTTC. Translation: CASSLGGYQETQYF.

This chain links TRBV6-5 with TRBJ2-1; 8 bases agree with TRBD2. Germline CDR1 reads MNHEY; CDR2 reads SVGAGI. J was trimmed by 0 bases and V by 6 bases; bases with no gene match: 4. CDR3 length equals 15 residues. DNA of the CDR3: TGTGCCAGCAGCCGCGGGAGGCTCTCCTACAATGAGCAGTTCTTC. As protein: CASSRGRLSYNEQFF.

The chain employs TRBV7-2 and TRBJ2-7; the match to TRBD1 covers 12 bases. Germline trimming cut 6 bases from V and 3 bases from J; bases unmatched to any gene: 6. Germline-derived CDR1 and CDR2 are SGHTA and FQGNSA. The CDR3 length is 15 residues. CDR3: CASSSGQGANYEQYF. The CDR3, as DNA: TGTGCCAGCAGTTCGGGACAGGGGGCTAACTACGAGCAGTACTTC.